These 11 T cell receptor beta chains were sequenced from one sample in a study of breast tumors, draining lymph nodes, adjacent tissues. Samples came from axillary lymph nodes draining the breast cancer. TCRdb passed the multiplex PCR reads through MiXCR, listing each CDR3 protein once. The repertoire includes some 170,000 distinct CDR3 sequences, more than 25% of them detected once, and less than 4% sits in the top ten. Material: axillary lymph node tissue. Receptors originate from a female donor with breast cancer. Some clones in this sample may be carry-over from other donors' samples.

This clonotype was counted ten times or more. CDR3 sequence (DNA): TGTGCCAGTAGTGGGAGGGTATGGAATGAGCAGTTCTTC. This codes for CASSGRVWNEQFF. This chain joins TRBV19 and TRBJ2-1; 7 bases agree with TRBD2. The CDR3 runs 13 residues. CDR1 and CDR2 from the germline V gene are LNHDA and SQIVND (reference sequence). Losses at the gene ends were 5 bases for V and 7 bases for J; bases not matched to a gene: 5.

The V gene is TRBV28, the J gene TRBJ2-7; weak D call: TRBD2 (5 bases). Trimming cost V 8 bases and J 4 bases, with 21 bases left between them. This CDR3 spans 15 amino acids. From germline, CDR1 is MDHEN and CDR2 SYDVKM. CDR3 in amino acids: CASGRGLGYPYEQYF. CDR3 bases: TGTGCCAGCGGCCGCGGGTTAGGGTATCCGTACGAGCAGTACTTC.

This chain uses TRBV15 with TRBJ1-1; 9 nucleotides agree with TRBD1. The CDR3 spans 15 residues. V was clipped by 6 bases and J by 10 bases; unmatched bases: 15. Per germline, CDR1 LNHNV and CDR2 YYDKDF (reference sequence). CDR3 in DNA: TGTGCCACCAGTTCCCCTGGGACAGGGAGGCTGGCAGCTTTCTTT. The encoded protein is CATSSPGTGRLAAFF.

The chain combines TRBV20-1 with TRBJ1-6; weak D call: TRBD1 (5 bases). V lost 6 bases and J lost 5, with 14 bases in between. Per the germline V gene, CDR1 is DFQATT and CDR2 is SNEGSKA (reference sequence). The CDR3 sequence is 14 residues long. CDR3 amino acids: CSASSVRDNSPLHF. The CDR3 nucleotides are TGCAGTGCCAGCTCCGTCAGGGATAATTCACCCCTCCACTTT.

This clonotype occurred a few times. This may arise from a read error, as a much more abundant clone is one base away. The chain links TRBV5-5 to TRBJ2-3, with 7 bases identical to TRBD1. The germline CDR1 and CDR2 sequences are SGHKS and YYEKEE (reference sequence). The CDR3 runs to 15 residues. Unmatched junction bases numbered 8, after V lost 3 bases and J lost 4 bases. The CDR3 protein is CASSSPRDSADTQYF. For the CDR3, the DNA is TGTGCCAGCAGCTCGCCCCGGGACAGTGCAGATACGCAGTATTTT.

This clonotype has at least ten counts. The chain recombines TRBV15 with TRBJ2-2, with 9 bases that match TRBD1. The CDR3 is 19 residues long. After removal of 3 bases from V and 1 base from J, the junction contained 12 bases not matched to a gene. Germline CDR1 is LNHNV and CDR2 is YYDKDF (reference sequence). The CDR3 here is CATSRKDRGQLWNTGELFF. CDR3 bases: TGTGCCACCAGCAGGAAGGACAGGGGTCAATTGTGGAACACCGGGGAGCTGTTTTTT.

This clonotype has more than one count but fewer than ten. The rearrangement links TRBV28 to TRBJ2-7; 8 bases agree with TRBD1. Germline CDR1 reads MDHEN; CDR2 reads SYDVKM. Unmatched junction bases numbered 3, after V lost 5 bases and J lost 0 bases. The CDR3 spans 14 residues. CDR3 in DNA: TGTGCCAGCAGTGCCGGACAGGGCTCCTACGAGCAGTACTTC. Translation gives CASSAGQGSYEQYF.

This clonotype was recorded once. The chain recombines TRBV6-5 with TRBJ2-7; 10 bases fit TRBD2. V lost 5 bases and J lost 5; bases outside the gene matches: 6. The CDR3 runs 14 residues. CDR1 is MNHEY and CDR2 is SVGAGI in the germline V gene. The CDR3 sequence: CASSPSGRPNEQYF. The CDR3, as DNA: TGTGCCAGCAGTCCTAGCGGGAGACCTAACGAGCAGTACTTC.

This sequence joins TRBV10-1 and TRBJ1-4; D might be TRBD1 (5 bases). V was trimmed by 6 bases and J by 3 bases, leaving 11 bases between them. Germline values: CDR1 WNHNN, CDR2 SYGVQD (reference sequence). The CDR3 extends over 14 amino acids. The CDR3 spells CASRAGYANEKLFF. The CDR3 nucleotides read TGCGCCAGCAGGGCAGGGTATGCTAATGAAAAACTGTTTTTT.

This clonotype was seen ten or more times. V is TRBV7-2 and J is TRBJ2-7, with TRBD2 matching over 9 bases. The V gene end was trimmed by 5 bases and the J gene end by 4 bases; junction bases not matched to a gene: 12. Germline V lookup: CDR1 SGHTA, CDR2 FQGNSA. The CDR3 has 16 amino acids. Written as DNA, the CDR3 is TGTGCCAGCAGCCCCCAAGGGGCGGGAGGGCCGTACGAGCAGTACTTC. It encodes CASSPQGAGGPYEQYF. Filled out from reference TRBV7-2 and TRBJ2-7, the complete variable domain reads GAGVSQSPSNKVTEKGKDVELRCDPISGHTALYWYRQSLGQGLEFLIYFQGNSAPDKSGLPSDRFSAERTGGSVSTLTIQRTQQEDSAVYLCASSPQGAGGPYEQYFGPGTRLTVT.

This clonotype has more than one count but fewer than ten. The chain joins TRBV24-1 to TRBJ1-4; TRBD1 agrees at 7 bases. The junction had 5 bases not matched to a gene; V was cut back by 4 bases and J by 7 bases. The CDR3 contains 14 residues. CDR1 and CDR2 (germline): KGHDR, SFDVKD. The CDR3 bases are TGTGCCACCAGTGAAGGGGACAGAGTTGAAAAACTGTTTTTT. Encoded protein: CATSEGDRVEKLFF.